The 8 T cell receptor beta chains presented below share a single source sample, sequenced in a study of shared clonotypes between healthy human individuals (dated by TCRdb to about 2020). The protocol used for the library was the immunoSEQ multiplex PCR assay. The table was pulled from immuneACCESS by TCRdb, which kept in-frame rearrangements only. Such tables lose some clones; where checked, under half of the loss comes from unresolved V genes, and the rest has no known cause. The sample profile shows approximately 1,500,000 clones; about 96% of them were found once. The ten largest make up approximately 1.1% of the sample. The sequenced sample was naive CD4+ T cells sorted from blood. Per the publication, the cell subset or site label means: CD45RA+ positively selected. The receptors come from a young man in good health.

The chain employs TRBV10-3 and TRBJ2-7, with D hard to call. The V end lost 11 bases, the J end lost 0 bases, and 17 bases lay between the germline ends. Germline CDR1 reads ENHRY; CDR2 reads SYGVKD. This CDR3 contains 14 residues. The CDR3 DNA follows: TGTGCCGCCCAGACACCCGGAACCTCCTACGAGCAGTACTTC. This translates into CAAQTPGTSYEQYF.

This clone was seen only once. J is TRBJ1-2 and V is TRBV4-2, with 8 bases that match TRBD1. Germline V lookup: CDR1 LGHNA, CDR2 YNFKEQ. Trimming removed 4 bases from V and 3 bases from J; junction bases left unmatched: 7. This CDR3 has 15 residues. Written as DNA, the CDR3 is TGTGCCAGCAGCCCAGACAGGGGAGGTGACTATGGCTACACCTTC. This encodes CASSPDRGGDYGYTF.

The gene calls are TRBV7-6 and TRBJ2-1, with TRBD2 matching over 7 bases. CDR3 length: 13 amino acids. Germline trimming cut 1 base from V and 8 bases from J; bases unmatched to any gene: 2. Germline values: CDR1 SGHVS, CDR2 FNYEAQ. CDR3 region: CASSLVRGDEQFF. The DNA for the CDR3 is TGTGCCAGCAGCTTAGTTCGGGGGGATGAGCAGTTCTTC.

The V call is TRBV9, the J call TRBJ2-1, with unresolved D. The germline gives CDR1 SGDLS, CDR2 YYNGEE. Trimming shortened V by 2 bases and J by 6 bases, and 12 bases separated the two germline ends. The CDR3 is made up of 14 amino acids. CDR3 coding DNA: TGTGCCAGCAGCGTCGGCAGCGCATCCAATGAGCAGTTCTTC. This sequence encodes CASSVGSASNEQFF.

The chain has TRBV18 and TRBJ2-2; 11 nucleotides align to TRBD2. J gave up 3 bases and V 1 base, and 7 bases lay outside the gene matches. CDR1 KGHSH and CDR2 LQKENI come from the germline V gene. The CDR3 is made up of 18 amino acids. The CDR3 DNA sequence: TGTGCCAGCTCACCACTCGGGACTAGCGGAGGGTACACCGGGGAGCTGTTTTTT. It translates to CASSPLGTSGGYTGELFF.

J is TRBJ1-2 and V is TRBV7-9; 9 bases fit TRBD1. The CDR3 runs 15 residues. Germline-derived CDR1 and CDR2 are SEHNR and FQNEAQ (reference sequence). V lost 5 bases, J lost 6 bases, and 10 bases stayed unmatched. CDR3 sequence (DNA): TGTGCCAGCAGCGAAAGAGGACAGGGGATCAATGGCTACACCTTC. This sequence encodes CASSERGQGINGYTF.

This chain joins TRBV2 and TRBJ1-1, with no clear D. Trimming shortened V by 4 bases and J by 1 base, and 7 bases separated the two germline ends. Germline V CDR1 and CDR2: SNHLY, FYNNEI. The CDR3 is made up of 13 amino acids. The CDR3 DNA sequence: TGTGCCAGCAGTGCACAGCCGAACACTGAAGCTTTCTTT. This translates into CASSAQPNTEAFF.

The V call is TRBV11-2, the J call TRBJ1-1; D is uncertain. Trimming cost V 5 bases and J 4 bases, with 11 bases left between them. Germline loops: CDR1 SGHAT, CDR2 FQNNGV. The CDR3 runs 13 residues. The CDR3 region is CASSDFMSTEAFF. The CDR3 DNA sequence: TGTGCCAGCAGCGATTTCATGAGCACTGAAGCTTTCTTT.